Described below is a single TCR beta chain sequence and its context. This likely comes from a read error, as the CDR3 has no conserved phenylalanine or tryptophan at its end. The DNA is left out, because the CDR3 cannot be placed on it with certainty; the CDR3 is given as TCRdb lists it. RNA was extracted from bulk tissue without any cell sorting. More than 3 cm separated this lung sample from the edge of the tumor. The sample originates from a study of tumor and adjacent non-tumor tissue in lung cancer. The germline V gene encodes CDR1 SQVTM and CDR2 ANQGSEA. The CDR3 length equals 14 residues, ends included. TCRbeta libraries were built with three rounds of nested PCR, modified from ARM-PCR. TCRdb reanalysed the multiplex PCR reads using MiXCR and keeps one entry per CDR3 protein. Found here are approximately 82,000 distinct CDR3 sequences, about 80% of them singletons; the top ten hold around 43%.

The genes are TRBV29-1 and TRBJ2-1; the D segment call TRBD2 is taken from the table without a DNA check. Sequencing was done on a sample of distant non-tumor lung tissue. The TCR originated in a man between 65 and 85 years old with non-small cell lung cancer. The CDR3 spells CSVGLAVGPNEQLL.